A single sample gave rise to the 32 T cell receptor beta chains below, sequenced in a study of T cells after posttransplantation cyclophosphamide. Cells defined as naive were viable CD3+CD4+ or CD3+CD8+ and CCR7+CD45RA+CD45RO-CD95-CD27+CD28+. TCRdb keeps only in-frame clones here, not all; method: immunoSEQ multiplex PCR. Of under 40,000 clones listed, about 91% are singletons. Sequencing was done on a sample of naive CD4+ T cells sorted from blood. Receptors originate from a young man in good health and a related stem cell transplant donor.

The rearrangement links TRBV7-9 to TRBJ1-1; D not certain. The CDR3 has 13 amino acids. V lost 5 bases to trimming and J lost 3 bases, with 10 bases between them. Germline V gene data show CDR1 as SEHNR and CDR2 as FQNEAQ (reference sequence). CDR3 protein: CASSGSTYTEAFF. CDR3 in DNA: TGTGCCAGCAGCGGGAGCACCTACACTGAAGCTTTCTTT.

The CDR3 nucleotides are TGTGCCAGCAAAGACACCAATTCACCCCTCCACTTT. It codes for CASKDTNSPLHF. The chain is built from TRBV28 and TRBJ1-6; D gene unclear. V was pared by 7 bases and J by 7 bases, with 8 bases between. The CDR3 sequence is 12 residues long. Germline V gene data show CDR1 as MDHEN and CDR2 as SYDVKM.

The chain carries TRBV28 and TRBJ1-1; D is perhaps TRBD1 (5 bases). Germline CDR1 is MDHEN and CDR2 is SYDVKM. The V end was cut by 5 bases, the J end by 6 bases, with 13 bases between. The CDR3 consists of 13 residues. The CDR3 DNA reads TGTGCCAGCAGTCCCCCAGGACAATCTGAAGCTTTCTTT. Translation gives CASSPPGQSEAFF.

The chain recombines TRBV9 with TRBJ1-2, with TRBD1 matching over 9 bases. This CDR3 has 14 residues. The V gene's germline CDR1 is SGDLS and CDR2 YYNGEE. V shed 4 bases and J 6 bases; nucleotides not matched to a gene: 7. The CDR3 nucleotides are TGTGCCAGCAGCCCACGGACAGGGGTAGATGGCTACACCTTC. This translates into CASSPRTGVDGYTF.

The chain is built from TRBV2 and TRBJ1-2, with D perhaps TRBD1 (6 bases). This CDR3 has 13 residues. With 5 bases removed from V and 2 bases from J, the gap between germline ends came to 9 bases. Per the germline V gene, CDR1 is SNHLY and CDR2 is FYNNEI. CDR3 residues: CASSWTDNYGYTF. The CDR3 nucleotides are TGTGCCAGCAGTTGGACAGACAACTATGGCTACACCTTC.

The J gene is TRBJ2-3, the V gene TRBV5-1, with a tentative D call TRBD1 (6 bases). The germline CDR1 and CDR2 sequences are SGHRS and YFSETQ. The CDR3 has 16 residues. V lost 4 bases and J 1 base, leaving 16 bases between the germline ends. For the CDR3, the DNA is TGCGCCAGCAGCGGGGTACAGGGATGGGGCACAGATACGCAGTATTTT. This codes for CASSGVQGWGTDTQYF.

The chain carries TRBV10-3 and TRBJ2-7; TRBD1 agrees at 8 bases. The CDR3 has 16 residues. From germline, CDR1 is ENHRY and CDR2 SYGVKD. The trim removed 3 bases at V and 5 bases at J, leaving 12 bases unmatched. The CDR3 reads CAISDSGQGIYHEQYF. DNA of the CDR3: TGTGCCATCAGTGACAGTGGACAGGGCATTTACCACGAGCAGTACTTC.

This chain links TRBV10-3 with TRBJ1-4; 9 positions match TRBD1. The junction had 2 bases not matched to a gene; V was cut back by 4 bases and J by 5 bases. Germline loops: CDR1 ENHRY, CDR2 SYGVKD. This CDR3 contains 14 residues. The chain's CDR3 is CAISGGQGNEKLFF. DNA for the CDR3: TGTGCCATCAGTGGGGGACAGGGAAATGAAAAACTGTTTTTT.

V usage is TRBV28 and J usage is TRBJ2-3; 7 bases align to TRBD1. The CDR3 consists of 16 residues. Trimming removed 5 bases from V and 2 bases from J; junction bases left unmatched: 10. Germline values: CDR1 MDHEN, CDR2 SYDVKM. DNA of the CDR3: TGTGCCAGCAGTACCAGGGGTGGACAGGTCACAGATACGCAGTATTTT. It codes for CASSTRGGQVTDTQYF. Based on the CDR3 plus reference TRBV28 and TRBJ2-3, the full variable domain is DVKVTQSSRYLVKRTGEKVFLECVQDMDHENMFWYRQDPGLGLRLIYFSYDVKMKEKGDIPEGYSVSREKKERFSLILESASTNQTSMYLCASSTRGGQVTDTQYFGPGTRLTVL.

CDR3 residues: CASSVSTGPSYEQYF. DNA of the CDR3: TGTGCCAGCAGCGTCTCGACAGGGCCCTCCTACGAGCAGTACTTC. The V call is TRBV9, the J call TRBJ2-7; 7 bases match TRBD1. Looked up from germline, CDR1 is SGDLS and CDR2 is YYNGEE. This CDR3 region has 15 residues. The junction had 5 bases not matched to a gene; V was cut back by 2 bases and J by 0 bases.

V and J are TRBV19 and TRBJ2-2, with D hard to call. The CDR3 has 13 amino acids. V was clipped by 8 bases and J by 7 bases, with 14 bases between them. From germline, CDR1 is LNHDA and CDR2 SQIVND (reference sequence). The CDR3 loop reads CASSTAIDGELFF. Written as DNA, the CDR3 is TGTGCCAGTTCCACAGCCATAGACGGGGAGCTGTTTTTT.

The chain joins TRBV19 to TRBJ2-3; TRBD2 might be the D (6 bases). The V gene lost 7 bases and the J gene lost 4 bases, with 15 bases spanning the gap. This CDR3 contains 14 residues. The V gene's germline CDR1 is LNHDA and CDR2 SQIVND (reference sequence). The CDR3 protein is CASTGLGGSDTQYF. The CDR3, as DNA: TGTGCCAGTACGGGTCTAGGAGGGTCAGATACGCAGTATTTT.

J is TRBJ2-7 and V is TRBV5-1, with D possibly TRBD1 on 5 matching bases. V gave up 4 bases and J gave up 4 bases, with 12 bases separating them. This CDR3 is built from 13 residues. The germline CDR1 and CDR2 sequences are SGHRS and YFSETQ. The CDR3, as DNA: TGCGCCAGCAGCCGGACAAGTCCGTACGAGCAGTACTTC. Encoded protein: CASSRTSPYEQYF.

The CDR3, as DNA: TGCGCCAGCAGCTCCCTCGGGACTTACAATGAGCAGTTCTTC. This gives the protein CASSSLGTYNEQFF. The chain is built from TRBV5-1 and TRBJ2-1; tentative D call: TRBD2 (6 bases). V was shortened by 3 bases and J by 4 bases, with 11 bases between the two germline ends. The V gene's germline CDR1 is SGHRS and CDR2 YFSETQ. The CDR3 runs to 14 residues.

The V gene is TRBV4-1, the J gene TRBJ1-4; D not resolved. V was shortened by 0 bases and J by 8 bases, with 7 bases between the two germline ends. Germline CDR1 reads MGHRA; CDR2 reads YSYEKL. The length of the CDR3 is 13 residues. The CDR3 coding sequence is TGCGCCAGCAGCCAAGACCGCGGGGAAAAACTGTTTTTT. Translated, it gives CASSQDRGEKLFF.

The chain has TRBV6-1 and TRBJ1-2; weak D call: TRBD1 (5 bases). There are 13 residues in the CDR3. The V end was cut by 3 bases, the J end by 7 bases, with 12 bases between. Germline assignment: CDR1 MNHNS and CDR2 SASEGT. The DNA for the CDR3 is TGTGCCAGCAGTGACCAGGGACTTCTTGGCTACACCTTC. Amino acids: CASSDQGLLGYTF.

The chain recombines TRBV6-5 with TRBJ1-6; D remains ambiguous. CDR1 and CDR2 (germline): MNHEY, SVGAGI. The length of the CDR3 is 14 residues. V was pared by 5 bases and J by 8 bases, with 13 bases between. The CDR3, as DNA: TGTGCCAGCAGTCCCCGAAGCCCCTATTCACCCCTCCACTTT. As protein: CASSPRSPYSPLHF.

This clone was seen just once. The rearrangement joins TRBV5-1 to TRBJ2-1; 10 bases fit TRBD2. Germline-derived CDR1 and CDR2 are SGHRS and YFSETQ. J was trimmed by 7 bases and V by 2 bases; bases with no gene match: 9. The CDR3 spans 16 residues. The CDR3 sequence is CASSFSQRGGSNEQFF. The CDR3 DNA reads TGCGCCAGCAGCTTCTCACAGCGGGGGGGCTCGAATGAGCAGTTCTTC.

The V and J genes are TRBV6-5 and TRBJ2-7; D gene ambiguous. V lost 0 bases to trimming and J lost 3 bases, with 15 bases between them. CDR3 length: 16 amino acids. Germline lookup yields CDR1 MNHEY and CDR2 SVGAGI. CDR3 nucleotides: TGTGCCAGCAGTTACTCCCTGGCCAGTCAATACTACGAGCAGTACTTC. It is translated as CASSYSLASQYYEQYF.

The rearrangement uses TRBV29-1 and TRBJ2-3; 11 nucleotides agree with TRBD1. The CDR3 is 15 residues long. V shed 4 bases and J 1 base; nucleotides not matched to a gene: 4. Germline V gene sequence: CDR1 SQVTM, CDR2 ANQGSEA. In nucleotides, the CDR3 is TGCAGCGTTGCGGGGACAGGGGGTCGCACAGATACGCAGTATTTT. Its protein product is CSVAGTGGRTDTQYF.

The rearrangement uses TRBV7-2 and TRBJ1-2; D is uncertain. V was pared by 5 bases and J by 4 bases, with 5 bases between. The CDR3 runs 11 residues. CDR1 and CDR2 from the germline V gene are SGHTA and FQGNSA. CDR3 sequence: CASSPTYGYTF. In DNA form, the CDR3 reads TGTGCCAGCAGCCCTACCTATGGCTACACCTTC.

The chain carries TRBV9 and TRBJ2-7; a weak D match, TRBD1 (5 bases). CDR1 SGDLS and CDR2 YYNGEE come from the germline V gene. This CDR3 comprises 15 residues. V lost 0 bases and J lost 6, with 16 bases in between. Here the CDR3 DNA reads TGTGCCAGCAGCGTAGAAGGGGTCCTGGGTAGCGAGCAGTACTTC. This sequence encodes CASSVEGVLGSEQYF. Full variable domain (missing parts from reference TRBV9 and TRBJ2-7): DSGVTQTPKHLITATGQRVTLRCSPRSGDLSVYWYQQSLDQGLQFLIQYYNGEERAKGNILERFSAQQFPDLHSELNLSSLELGDSALYFCASSVEGVLGSEQYFGPGTRLTVT.

V is TRBV5-1 and J is TRBJ2-6; 7 bases fit TRBD2. Per germline, CDR1 SGHRS and CDR2 YFSETQ. V lost 3 bases to trimming and J lost 0 bases; unmatched junction nucleotides: 6. The CDR3 covers 17 residues. CDR3 protein: CASSSGRGSSGANVLTF. The CDR3 DNA is TGCGCCAGCAGCTCCGGGCGGGGGAGCTCTGGGGCCAACGTCCTGACTTTC.

V is TRBV5-8 and J is TRBJ2-7, with D perhaps matching TRBD1 (6 bases). The CDR3 covers 15 residues. Germline assignment: CDR1 SGHTS and CDR2 YDEGEE. Between the trimmed V and J ends, which lost 4 bases and 7 bases, there was a span of 21 bases. Here the CDR3 DNA reads TGTGCCAGCAGCCTTTACAGGGAAGGGAGACCTGAGCAGTACTTC. Translating gives CASSLYREGRPEQYF.

V gene TRBV19 combines with J gene TRBJ1-2, with 7 bases aligning to TRBD1. The CDR3 has 14 amino acids. Germline CDR1 is LNHDA and CDR2 is SQIVND (reference sequence). With V trimmed by 4 bases and J by 4 bases, 6 bases remained unmatched. The CDR3 reads CASSRGQDPYGYTF. In DNA, the CDR3 is TGTGCCAGTAGTAGAGGACAGGATCCCTATGGCTACACCTTC.

V and J are TRBV4-2 and TRBJ1-4, with 7 positions matching TRBD1. Per the germline V gene, CDR1 is LGHNA and CDR2 is YNFKEQ. The CDR3 loop spans 20 amino acids. J was trimmed by 5 bases and V by 2 bases; bases with no gene match: 20. This CDR3 reads CASSQKLRIKRQGVNEKLFF. CDR3 DNA: TGTGCCAGCAGCCAAAAATTGAGGATTAAGAGACAGGGTGTAAATGAAAAACTGTTTTTT.

The chain combines TRBV19 with TRBJ2-5, with D perhaps matching TRBD2 (6 bases). Looked up from germline, CDR1 is LNHDA and CDR2 is SQIVND (reference sequence). The V gene lost 6 bases and the J gene lost 5 bases, with 16 bases spanning the gap. The length of the CDR3 is 14 residues. The CDR3 DNA reads as TGTGCCAGTAGGGTTAACGGAGGGGCGGAGACCCAGTACTTC. Translating gives CASRVNGGAETQYF.

The rearrangement links TRBV6-5 to TRBJ1-5; D ambiguous. Germline CDR1 reads MNHEY; CDR2 reads SVGAGI. This CDR3 comprises 13 residues. V shed 4 bases and J shed 0 bases, with 4 bases lying between them. CDR3 region: CASSSYSNQPQHF. Here the CDR3 DNA reads TGTGCCAGCAGTTCTTATAGCAATCAGCCCCAGCATTTT.

The J gene is TRBJ1-4, the V gene TRBV29-1, with TRBD1 identical over 10 bases. With V trimmed by 5 bases and J by 6 bases, 3 bases remained unmatched. Per germline, CDR1 SQVTM and CDR2 ANQGSEA. This CDR3 comprises 13 residues. The CDR3 bases are TGCAGCGTTTCGACAGGGGGCTATGAAAAACTGTTTTTT. Translating gives CSVSTGGYEKLFF. Using reference TRBV29-1 and TRBJ1-4 for the parts outside the CDR3, the full variable domain is SAVISQKPSRDICQRGTSLTIQCQVDSQVTMMFWYRQQPGQSLTLIATANQGSEATYESGFVIDKFPISRPNLTFSTLTVSNMSPEDSSIYLCSVSTGGYEKLFFGSGTQLSVL.

The CDR3 here is CASSIRGGEQYF. For the CDR3, the DNA is TGTGCCAGTAGTATACGGGGAGGCGAGCAGTACTTC. This chain connects TRBV19 to TRBJ2-7; a weak D match, TRBD2 (6 bases). Trimming removed 2 bases at V and 6 bases at J, with 8 bases between. Germline values: CDR1 LNHDA, CDR2 SQIVND (reference sequence). This CDR3 spans 12 amino acids.

The genes are TRBV11-3 and TRBJ2-2, with D possibly TRBD1 on 6 matching bases. Germline lookup yields CDR1 SGHNT and CDR2 YENEEA. Between the trimmed V and J ends, which lost 5 bases and 7 bases, there was a span of 17 bases. CDR3 length: 15 residues. CDR3 amino acids: CASSPSTGRGGELFF. As DNA, the CDR3 is TGTGCCAGCAGCCCCTCAACAGGGCGAGGCGGGGAGCTGTTTTTT.

In this sample, this clone turned up once. The V and J genes are TRBV7-2 and TRBJ2-1; 8 nucleotides match TRBD2. V shed 0 bases, J shed 8 bases, and the junction held 9 bases outside the gene matches. This CDR3 spans 16 amino acids. From germline, CDR1 is SGHTA and CDR2 FQGNSA. CDR3 sequence (DNA): TGTGCCAGCAGCTTAGCTGGCGGGGGGCCGATGTATGAGCAGTTCTTC. It is translated as CASSLAGGGPMYEQFF.